This TCR beta chain was sequenced in a study of Graves' ophthalmopathy and Graves' hyperthyroidism. Study-level results: Blood contained most expanded thyroid clonotypes exceeding 0.001 frequency.

Hyperthyroidism qualified as stable when ophthalmopathy did not develop within 18 months of follow-up. Hyperthyroidism patients, all newly diagnosed, had under 2 months' duration and ages of 18 to 65. This clonotype was seen ten or more times. The antigen is undetermined. V dropped 3 bases and J dropped 11 bases, with 16 bases sitting between them. Germline CDR1 MDHEN, CDR2 SYDVKM. CDR3 length: 13 amino acids. Amplification targeted the TCR beta CDR3 regions, with RNA transcripts as the source material. The first-round RT-PCR employed HTBI primers together with the Qiagen OneStep RT-PCR kit. A multiplex PCR was then performed as the second round. TCRdb re-called the multiplex PCR reads with MiXCR, one entry per CDR3 protein. The sample carries a few hundred thousand distinct CDR3 sequences, around 21% recorded once.

Sequenced input: peripheral blood. The chain uses TRBV28 and TRBJ1-2, with D maybe TRBD1 (5 bases). The sequence derives from a woman younger than 35 with stable Graves' hyperthyroidism. This CDR3 is CASSLGDRRIYTF. The CDR3 DNA reads TGTGCCAGCAGTTTGGGGGACCGTAGGATTTACACCTTC.